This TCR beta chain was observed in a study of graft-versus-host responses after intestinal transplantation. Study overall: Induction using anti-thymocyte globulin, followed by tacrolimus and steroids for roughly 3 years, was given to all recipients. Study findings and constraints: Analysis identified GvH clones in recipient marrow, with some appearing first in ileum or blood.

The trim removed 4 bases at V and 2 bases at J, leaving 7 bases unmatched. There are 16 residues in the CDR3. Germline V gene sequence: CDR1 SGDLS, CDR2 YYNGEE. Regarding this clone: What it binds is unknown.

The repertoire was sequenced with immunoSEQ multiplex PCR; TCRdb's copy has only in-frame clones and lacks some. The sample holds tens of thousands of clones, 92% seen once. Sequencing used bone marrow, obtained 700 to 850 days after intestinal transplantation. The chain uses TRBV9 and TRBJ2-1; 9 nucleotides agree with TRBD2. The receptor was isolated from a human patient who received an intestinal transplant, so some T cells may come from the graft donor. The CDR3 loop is CASSPQPSGTYNEQFF. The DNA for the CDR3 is TGTGCCAGCAGCCCTCAGCCTAGCGGGACCTACAATGAGCAGTTCTTC.